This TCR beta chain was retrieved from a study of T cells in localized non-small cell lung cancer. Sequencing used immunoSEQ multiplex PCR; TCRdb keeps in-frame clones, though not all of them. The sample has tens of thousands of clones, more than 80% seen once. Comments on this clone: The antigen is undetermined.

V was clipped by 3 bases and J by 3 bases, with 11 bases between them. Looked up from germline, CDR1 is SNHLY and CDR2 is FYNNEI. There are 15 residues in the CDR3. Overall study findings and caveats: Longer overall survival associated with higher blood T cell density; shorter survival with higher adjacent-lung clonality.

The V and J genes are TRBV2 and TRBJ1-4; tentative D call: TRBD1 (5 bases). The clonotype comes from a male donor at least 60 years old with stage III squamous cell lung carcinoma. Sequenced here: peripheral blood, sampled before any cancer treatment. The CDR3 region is CASSDMGVANEKLFF. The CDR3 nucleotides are TGTGCCAGCAGTGATATGGGGGTTGCTAATGAAAAACTGTTTTTT.